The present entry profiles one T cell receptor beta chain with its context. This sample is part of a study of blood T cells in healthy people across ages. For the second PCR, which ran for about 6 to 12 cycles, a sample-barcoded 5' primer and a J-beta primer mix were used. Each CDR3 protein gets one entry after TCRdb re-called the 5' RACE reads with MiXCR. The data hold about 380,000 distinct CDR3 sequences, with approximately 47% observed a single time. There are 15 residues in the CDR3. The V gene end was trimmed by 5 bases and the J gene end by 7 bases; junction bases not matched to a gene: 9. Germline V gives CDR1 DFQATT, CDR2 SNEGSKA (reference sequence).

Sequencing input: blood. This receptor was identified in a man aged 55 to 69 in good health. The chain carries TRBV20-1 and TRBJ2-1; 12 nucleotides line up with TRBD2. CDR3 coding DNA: TGCAGTGCTGGCGATGGGACTAGCGGGTGGAATGAGCAGTTCTTC. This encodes CSAGDGTSGWNEQFF.